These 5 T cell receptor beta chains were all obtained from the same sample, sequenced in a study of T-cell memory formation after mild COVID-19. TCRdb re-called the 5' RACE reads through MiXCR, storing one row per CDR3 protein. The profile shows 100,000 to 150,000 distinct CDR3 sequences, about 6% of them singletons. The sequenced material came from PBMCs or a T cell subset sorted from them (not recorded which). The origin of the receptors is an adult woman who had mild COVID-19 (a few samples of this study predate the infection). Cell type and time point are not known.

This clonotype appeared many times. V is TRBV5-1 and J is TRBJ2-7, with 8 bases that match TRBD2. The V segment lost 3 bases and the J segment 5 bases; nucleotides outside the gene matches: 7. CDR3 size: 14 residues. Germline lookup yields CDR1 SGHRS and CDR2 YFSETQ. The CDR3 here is CASSSRSGSNEQYF. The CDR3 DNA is TGCGCCAGCAGCTCGCGGAGCGGGAGTAACGAGCAGTACTTC.

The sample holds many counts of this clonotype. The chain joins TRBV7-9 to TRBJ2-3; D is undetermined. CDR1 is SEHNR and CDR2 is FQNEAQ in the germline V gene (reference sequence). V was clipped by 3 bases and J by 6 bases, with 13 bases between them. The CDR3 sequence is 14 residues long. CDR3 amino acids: CASSLASRLDTQYF. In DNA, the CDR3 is TGTGCCAGCAGCTTGGCGTCCCGACTTGATACGCAGTATTTT.

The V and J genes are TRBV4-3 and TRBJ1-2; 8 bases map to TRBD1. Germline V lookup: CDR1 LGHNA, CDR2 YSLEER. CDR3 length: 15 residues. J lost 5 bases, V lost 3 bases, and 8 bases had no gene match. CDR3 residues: CASSQSWGQAYGYTF. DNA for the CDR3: TGCGCCAGCAGCCAGAGCTGGGGACAGGCGTATGGCTACACCTTC.

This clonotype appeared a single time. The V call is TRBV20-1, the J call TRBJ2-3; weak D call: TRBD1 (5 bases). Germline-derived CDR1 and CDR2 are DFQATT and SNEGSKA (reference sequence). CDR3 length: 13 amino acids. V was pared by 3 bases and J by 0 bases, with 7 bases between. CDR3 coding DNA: TGCAGTGCTAGCGACAGTAGCACAGATACGCAGTATTTT. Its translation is CSASDSSTDTQYF.

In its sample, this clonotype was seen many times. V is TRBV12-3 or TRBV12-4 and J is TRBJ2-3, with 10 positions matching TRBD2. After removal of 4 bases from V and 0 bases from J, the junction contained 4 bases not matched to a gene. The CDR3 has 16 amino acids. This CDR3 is CASSSGLASSTDTQYF. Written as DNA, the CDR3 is TGTGCCAGCAGTTCGGGACTAGCGTCTAGCACAGATACGCAGTATTTT.